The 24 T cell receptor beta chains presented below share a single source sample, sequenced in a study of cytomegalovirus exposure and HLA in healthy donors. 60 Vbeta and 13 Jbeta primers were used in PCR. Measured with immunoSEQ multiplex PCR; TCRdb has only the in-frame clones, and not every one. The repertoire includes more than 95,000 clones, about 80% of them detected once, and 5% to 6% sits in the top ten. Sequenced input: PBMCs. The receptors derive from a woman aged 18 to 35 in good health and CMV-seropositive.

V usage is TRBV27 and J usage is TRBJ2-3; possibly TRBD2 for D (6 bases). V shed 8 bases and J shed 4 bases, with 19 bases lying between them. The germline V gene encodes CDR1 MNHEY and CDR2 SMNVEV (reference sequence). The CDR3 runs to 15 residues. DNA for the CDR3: TGTGCCAGCCGACCGTTTTTCGGGGGTGCAGATACGCAGTATTTT. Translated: CASRPFFGGADTQYF.

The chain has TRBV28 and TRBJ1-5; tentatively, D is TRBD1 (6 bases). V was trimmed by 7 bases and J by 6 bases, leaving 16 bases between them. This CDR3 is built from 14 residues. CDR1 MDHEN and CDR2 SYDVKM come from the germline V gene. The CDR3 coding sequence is TGTGCCAGCAAAAAGGGGGGGCCGGGTCAGCCCCAGCATTTT. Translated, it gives CASKKGGPGQPQHF.

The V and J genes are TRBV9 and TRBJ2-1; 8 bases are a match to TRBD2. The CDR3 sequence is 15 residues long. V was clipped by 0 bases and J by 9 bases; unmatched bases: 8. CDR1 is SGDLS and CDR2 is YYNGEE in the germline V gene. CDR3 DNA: TGTGCCAGCAGCGTAGAAGCGGGAGCGTTGGGTGAGCAGTTCTTC. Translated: CASSVEAGALGEQFF. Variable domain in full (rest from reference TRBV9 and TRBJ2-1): DSGVTQTPKHLITATGQRVTLRCSPRSGDLSVYWYQQSLDQGLQFLIQYYNGEERAKGNILERFSAQQFPDLHSELNLSSLELGDSALYFCASSVEAGALGEQFFGPGTRLTVL.

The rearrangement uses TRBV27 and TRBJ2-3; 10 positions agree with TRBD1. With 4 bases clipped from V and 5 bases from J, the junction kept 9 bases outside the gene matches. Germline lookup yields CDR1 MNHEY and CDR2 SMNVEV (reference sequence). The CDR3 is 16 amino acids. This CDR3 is CASSSGQGMGRDTQYF. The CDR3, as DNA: TGTGCCAGCAGTTCGGGACAGGGGATGGGTAGAGATACGCAGTATTTT.

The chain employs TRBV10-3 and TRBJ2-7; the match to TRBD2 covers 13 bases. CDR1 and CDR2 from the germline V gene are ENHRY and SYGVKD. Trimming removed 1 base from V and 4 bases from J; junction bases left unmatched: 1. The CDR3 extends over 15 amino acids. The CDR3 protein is CAISEWTSGSYEQYF. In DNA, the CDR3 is TGTGCCATCAGTGAGTGGACTAGCGGGAGTTACGAGCAGTACTTC.

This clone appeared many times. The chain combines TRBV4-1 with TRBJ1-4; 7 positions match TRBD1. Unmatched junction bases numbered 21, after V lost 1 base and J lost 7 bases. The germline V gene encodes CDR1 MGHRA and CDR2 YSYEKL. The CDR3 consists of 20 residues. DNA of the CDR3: TGCGCCAGCAGCCAAGCGCCGGGGGAAGGGGGCAACCCGATCTTTGAAAAACTGTTTTTT. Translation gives CASSQAPGEGGNPIFEKLFF.

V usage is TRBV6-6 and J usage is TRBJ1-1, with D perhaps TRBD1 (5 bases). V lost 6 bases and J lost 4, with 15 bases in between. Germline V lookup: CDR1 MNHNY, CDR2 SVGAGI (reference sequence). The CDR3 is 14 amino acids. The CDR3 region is CASSTGRGGTEAFF. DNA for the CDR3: TGTGCCAGCAGCACTGGGAGGGGCGGCACTGAAGCTTTCTTT.

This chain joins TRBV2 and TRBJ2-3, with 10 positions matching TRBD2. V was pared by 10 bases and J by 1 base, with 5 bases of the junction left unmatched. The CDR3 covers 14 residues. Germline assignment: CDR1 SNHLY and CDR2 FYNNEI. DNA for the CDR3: TGTGCCAACACCGGGACTAGCGGCACAGATACGCAGTATTTT. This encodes CANTGTSGTDTQYF.

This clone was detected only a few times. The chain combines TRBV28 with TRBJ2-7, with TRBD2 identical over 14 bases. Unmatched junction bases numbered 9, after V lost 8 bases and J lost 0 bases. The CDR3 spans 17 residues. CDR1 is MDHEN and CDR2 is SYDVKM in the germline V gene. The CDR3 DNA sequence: TGTGCCAGCGGGGGGAGGGGGACTAGCGGGAGCTCCTACGAGCAGTACTTC. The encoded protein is CASGGRGTSGSSYEQYF.

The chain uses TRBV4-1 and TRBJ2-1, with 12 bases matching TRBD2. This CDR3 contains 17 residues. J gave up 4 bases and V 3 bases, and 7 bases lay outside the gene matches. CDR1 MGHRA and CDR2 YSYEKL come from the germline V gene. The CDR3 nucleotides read TGCGCCAGCAGCCATCCGACTAGCGGGAGCATATACAATGAGCAGTTCTTC. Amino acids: CASSHPTSGSIYNEQFF.

CDR3 sequence: CASSLSTGGENEQYF. The CDR3 nucleotides read TGCGCCAGCAGCCTCTCGACAGGGGGCGAGAACGAGCAGTACTTC. The J gene is TRBJ2-7, the V gene TRBV4-1; 10 bases map to TRBD1. The CDR3 sequence is 15 residues long. V gave up 4 bases and J gave up 5 bases; unmatched junction bases: 8. Germline V gene sequence: CDR1 MGHRA, CDR2 YSYEKL.

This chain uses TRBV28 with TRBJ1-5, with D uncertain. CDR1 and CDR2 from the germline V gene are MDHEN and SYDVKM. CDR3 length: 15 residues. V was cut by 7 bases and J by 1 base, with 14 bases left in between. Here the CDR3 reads CASTLVAKSNQPQHF. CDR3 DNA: TGTGCCAGCACCCTTGTAGCGAAGAGCAATCAGCCCCAGCATTTT.

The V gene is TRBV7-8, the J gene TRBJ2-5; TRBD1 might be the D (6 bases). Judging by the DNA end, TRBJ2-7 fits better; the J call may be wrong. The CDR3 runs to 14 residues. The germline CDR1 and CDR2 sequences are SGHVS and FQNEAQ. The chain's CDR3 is CASSSRDTSYEQYF. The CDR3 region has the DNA TGTGCCAGCAGCTCCCGGGACACCTCCTACGAGCAGTACTTC.

The CDR3 DNA reads TGCAGCTACGAGCCTCTAGCGAACCCCTACAATGAGCAGTTCTTC. Protein sequence: CSYEPLANPYNEQFF. This sequence joins TRBV29-1 and TRBJ2-1, with a possible D match to TRBD2 (6 bases). V was shortened by 8 bases and J by 2 bases, with 19 bases between the two germline ends. Looked up from germline, CDR1 is SQVTM and CDR2 is ANQGSEA. This CDR3 comprises 15 residues.

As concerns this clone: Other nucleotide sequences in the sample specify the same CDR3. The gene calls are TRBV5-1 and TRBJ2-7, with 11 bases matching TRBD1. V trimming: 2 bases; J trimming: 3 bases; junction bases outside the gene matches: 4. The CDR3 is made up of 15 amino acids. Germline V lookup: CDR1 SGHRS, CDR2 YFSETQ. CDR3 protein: CASSLGGTGGYEQYF. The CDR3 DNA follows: TGCGCCAGCAGCTTAGGAGGGACAGGGGGCTACGAGCAGTACTTC.

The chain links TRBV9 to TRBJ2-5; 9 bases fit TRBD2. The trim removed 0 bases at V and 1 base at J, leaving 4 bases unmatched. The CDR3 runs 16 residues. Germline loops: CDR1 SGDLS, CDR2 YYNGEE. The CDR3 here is CASSVGLAGIQETQYF. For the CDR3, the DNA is TGTGCCAGCAGCGTAGGTCTAGCGGGGATCCAAGAGACCCAGTACTTC.

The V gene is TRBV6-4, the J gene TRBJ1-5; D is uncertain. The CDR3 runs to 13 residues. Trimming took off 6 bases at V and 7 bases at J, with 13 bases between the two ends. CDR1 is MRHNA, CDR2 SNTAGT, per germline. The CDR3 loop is CASSREELQPQHF. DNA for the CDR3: TGTGCCAGCAGCCGGGAGGAGTTGCAGCCCCAGCATTTT.

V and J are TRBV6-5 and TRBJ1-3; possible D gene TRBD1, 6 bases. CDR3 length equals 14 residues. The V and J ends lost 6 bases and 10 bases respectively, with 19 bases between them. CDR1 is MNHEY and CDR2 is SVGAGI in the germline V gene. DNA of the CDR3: TGTGCCAGCAGGCCGCCCATGAATCAGGGGACCATATATTTT. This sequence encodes CASRPPMNQGTIYF.

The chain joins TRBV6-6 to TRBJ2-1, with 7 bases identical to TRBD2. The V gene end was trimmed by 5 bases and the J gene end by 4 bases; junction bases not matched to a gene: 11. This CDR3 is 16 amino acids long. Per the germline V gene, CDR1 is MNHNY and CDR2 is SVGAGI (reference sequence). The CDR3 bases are TGTGCCAGCAGTACCCGTGGCGGGAGAGGATACAATGAGCAGTTCTTC. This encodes CASSTRGGRGYNEQFF.

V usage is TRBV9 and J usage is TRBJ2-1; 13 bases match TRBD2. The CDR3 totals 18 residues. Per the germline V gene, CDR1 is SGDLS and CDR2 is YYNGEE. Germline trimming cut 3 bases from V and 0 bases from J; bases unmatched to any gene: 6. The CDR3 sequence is CASSAGTSGKTSYNEQFF. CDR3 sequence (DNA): TGTGCCAGCAGCGCCGGGACTAGCGGGAAAACCTCCTACAATGAGCAGTTCTTC.

The CDR3 sequence is CASSRIANTGELFF. The DNA for the CDR3 is TGTGCCAGCAGCCGTATCGCGAACACCGGGGAGCTGTTTTTT. The rearrangement joins TRBV28 to TRBJ2-2; no firm D call. CDR1 and CDR2 from the germline V gene are MDHEN and SYDVKM. This CDR3 is built from 14 residues. Trimming removed 6 bases at V and 0 bases at J, with 8 bases between.

CDR3 nucleotide sequence: TGTGCCAGCAGCTTTGGGGCCAGCAATCAGCCCCAGCATTTT. The encoded protein is CASSFGASNQPQHF. This sequence joins TRBV5-6 and TRBJ1-5, with TRBD1 as a possible D gene (5 bases). The CDR3 is 14 residues long. V lost 2 bases and J lost 1, with 7 bases in between. Germline-derived CDR1 and CDR2 are SGHDT and YYEEEE. The full variable domain, its missing parts supplied by reference TRBV5-6 and TRBJ1-5, is DAGVTQSPTHLIKTRGQQVTLRCSPKSGHDTVSWYQQALGQGPQFIFQYYEEEERQRGNFPDRFSGHQFPNYSSELNVNALLLGDSALYLCASSFGASNQPQHFGDGTRLSIL.

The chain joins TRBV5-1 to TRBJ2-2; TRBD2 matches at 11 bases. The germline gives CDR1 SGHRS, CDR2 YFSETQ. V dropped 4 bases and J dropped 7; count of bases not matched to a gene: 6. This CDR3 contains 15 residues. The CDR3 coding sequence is TGCGCCAGCAGCGAAGGACTAGCGGGTAACGGGGAGCTGTTTTTT. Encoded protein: CASSEGLAGNGELFF.

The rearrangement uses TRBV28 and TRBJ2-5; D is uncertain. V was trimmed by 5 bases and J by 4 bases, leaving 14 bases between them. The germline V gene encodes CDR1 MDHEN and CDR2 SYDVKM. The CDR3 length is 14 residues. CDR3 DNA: TGTGCCAGCAGTCCGACTTTTCCCGGAGAGACCCAGTACTTC. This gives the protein CASSPTFPGETQYF.